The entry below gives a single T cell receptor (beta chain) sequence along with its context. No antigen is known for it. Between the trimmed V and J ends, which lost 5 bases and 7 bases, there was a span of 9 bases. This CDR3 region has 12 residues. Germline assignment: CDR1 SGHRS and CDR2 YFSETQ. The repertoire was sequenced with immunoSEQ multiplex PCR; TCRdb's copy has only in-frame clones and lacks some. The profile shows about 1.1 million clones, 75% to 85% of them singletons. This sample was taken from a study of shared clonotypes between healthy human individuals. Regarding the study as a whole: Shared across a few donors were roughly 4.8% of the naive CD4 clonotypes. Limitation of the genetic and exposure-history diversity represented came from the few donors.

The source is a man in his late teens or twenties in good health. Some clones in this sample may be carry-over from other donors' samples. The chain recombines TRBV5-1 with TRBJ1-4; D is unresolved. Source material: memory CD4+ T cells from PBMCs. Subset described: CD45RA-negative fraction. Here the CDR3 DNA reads TGCGCCAGCAGGCCCGACGGTGAAAAACTGTTTTTT. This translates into CASRPDGEKLFF.